The rows below give T cell receptor beta chains drawn from one sample of a study of PD-1 blockade in mismatch repair-deficient tumors. Measured with immunoSEQ multiplex PCR; TCRdb has only the in-frame clones, and not every one. The table records some 120,000 clones, about 85% of them present only once. The sample in question was peripheral blood, obtained 44 weeks after starting pembrolizumab. The source of these receptors is an adult with mismatch repair-deficient cancer. CDR3s include the opening cysteine and the closing phenylalanine or tryptophan. The order of the fields is V gene, D gene, clone size, CDR3 length, J gene, CDR3 protein, CDR3 DNA. A D gene is named only where the DNA matches it firmly. The size field is filled for only some rows; it gives once, few, many or a size class.

TRBV4-1,TRBD2,NA,16,TRBJ2-1,CASSQVQAGGYNEQFF,TGCGCCAGCAGCCAAGTGCAAGCGGGAGGTTACAATGAGCAGTTCTTC
TRBV10-3,NA,NA,13,TRBJ1-5,CATEGGEGQPQHF,TGTGCCACCGAGGGCGGGGAAGGACAGCCCCAGCATTTT
TRBV30,TRBD1,NA,13,TRBJ1-5,CAWSEGQNQPQHF,TGTGCCTGGAGTGAGGGACAGAATCAGCCCCAGCATTTT
TRBV7-8,NA,NA,16,TRBJ2-7,CASSLGGSHSGYEQYF,TGTGCCAGCAGCTTAGGGGGGTCCCACTCAGGCTACGAGCAGTACTTC
TRBV27,TRBD1,NA,16,TRBJ1-5,CARYLPRTGRNQPQHF,TGTGCCAGATATTTGCCCCGGACAGGGCGGAATCAGCCCCAGCATTTT
TRBV9,NA,NA,13,TRBJ1-4,CASSVGINEKLFF,TGTGCCAGCAGCGTAGGGATTAATGAAAAACTGTTTTTT
TRBV4-1,NA,NA,15,TRBJ1-1,CASSQDPYMNTEAFF,TGCGCCAGCAGCCAAGATCCCTACATGAACACTGAAGCTTTCTTT
TRBV7-2,TRBD1,NA,15,TRBJ2-3,CASSLSGQGVDTQYF,TGTGCCAGCAGCCTATCTGGACAGGGCGTAGATACGCAGTATTTT
TRBV5-1,TRBD2,NA,20,TRBJ2-3,CASSRSGLAGPVAYTDTQYF,TGCGCCAGCAGCAGATCGGGACTAGCGGGACCTGTGGCTTACACAGATACGCAGTATTTT
TRBV21-1,NA,NA,17,TRBJ2-2,CASSKALDLVSAGELFF,TGTGCCAGCAGCAAAGCTTTAGATCTCGTCTCGGCCGGGGAGCTGTTTTTT
TRBV5-1,TRBD1,NA,13,TRBJ2-7,CASRGQVSYEQYF,TGCGCCAGCAGGGGACAGGTATCCTACGAGCAGTACTTC
TRBV11-2,NA,NA,15,TRBJ2-4,CASSLVGGRLNIQYF,TGTGCCAGCAGCTTAGTCGGGGGGCGTTTAAACATTCAGTACTTC
TRBV9,TRBD1,NA,15,TRBJ2-5,CASSVAGTDQETQYF,TGTGCCAGCAGCGTAGCGGGGACAGACCAAGAGACCCAGTACTTC
TRBV7-8,NA,NA,13,TRBJ2-7,CASSFDISYEQYF,TGTGCCAGCAGCTTCGACATCTCCTACGAGCAGTACTTC
TRBV30,TRBD1,NA,14,TRBJ1-1,CAWLRRGRWTEAFF,TGTGCCTGGCTGAGGAGGGGGCGATGGACTGAAGCTTTCTTT
TRBV25-1,TRBD1,once,18,TRBJ2-6,CASSESGQGYSGANVLTF,TGTGCCAGCAGTGAATCAGGACAGGGTTACTCTGGGGCCAACGTCCTGACTTTC
TRBV19,TRBD2,NA,16,TRBJ2-5,CASGRGSGVYQETQYF,TGTGCCAGTGGTAGGGGTAGCGGGGTGTACCAAGAGACCCAGTACTTC
TRBV9,TRBD2,once,14,TRBJ2-7,CASSVVGGSYEQYF,TGTGCCAGCAGCGTAGTTGGCGGGAGCTACGAGCAGTACTTC
TRBV5-1,NA,NA,12,TRBJ1-2,CASSLEGYGYTF,TGCGCCAGCAGCTTGGAAGGTTATGGCTACACCTTC
TRBV7-2,NA,NA,14,TRBJ1-3,CASSLAGRGNTIYF,TGTGCCAGCAGCTTAGCGGGCCGTGGAAACACCATATATTTT
TRBV19,TRBD2,NA,18,TRBJ2-1,CASSTPSGTSGSYNEQFF,TGTGCCAGTAGTACGCCCTCCGGGACTAGCGGGAGCTACAATGAGCAGTTCTTC
TRBV11-3,TRBD2,once,15,TRBJ2-1,CASSPRLAGRNEQFF,TGTGCCAGCAGCCCCAGACTAGCGGGAAGGAATGAGCAGTTCTTC
TRBV4-3,NA,NA,15,TRBJ2-4,CASSQEWGVRNIQYF,TGCGCCAGCAGCCAAGAATGGGGGGTGAGAAACATTCAGTACTTC
TRBV2,NA,NA,13,TRBJ1-4,CASSETPGGKLFF,TGTGCCAGCAGTGAAACCCCGGGAGGAAAACTGTTTTTT